This T cell receptor (beta chain) was captured in a study of T-cell memory formation after mild COVID-19. Study in general: Most TCR clusters belonged to a single donor.

UMIs and sample barcodes were carried by the TCR alpha and TCR beta cDNA libraries that 5'RACE produced using constant-segment primers. Each CDR3 protein is one row after TCRdb ran MiXCR on the 5' RACE reads. The sample records some 440,000 distinct CDR3 sequences, around 25% being singletons. Germline CDR1 is DFQATT and CDR2 is SNEGSKA (reference sequence). The CDR3 runs to 13 residues. The V and J ends lost 0 bases and 8 bases, in that order; junction bases with no gene match: 3. In this sample, this clonotype turned up a few times. The target antigen is unknown. Study findings and constraints: Second-wave clones reaching peak frequency on day 37 lacked confirmed SARS-CoV-2 specificity. Researchers report contracting CD4+ clones mostly in CM and EM, with CD8+ clones in EMRA.

Sequences were obtained from PBMCs or a T cell subset sorted from them (not recorded which). The rearrangement uses TRBV20-1 and TRBJ2-1; 8 bases align to TRBD2. The receptor was derived from an adult woman who had mild COVID-19 (a few samples of this study predate the infection). Cell type and time point are not known. DNA of the CDR3: TGCAGTGCTAGAGAACTAGCGGACGATGAGCAGTTCTTC. Amino acids: CSARELADDEQFF.